Listed here is a single TCR beta chain. Its antigen remains unidentified. Each CDR3 protein is one row after TCRdb ran MiXCR on the reads. The sample has about 360,000 distinct CDR3 sequences, less than 20% seen once; the top ten hold under 9%. This specimen comes from a study of T cell repertoires in cytomegalovirus infection. Looking at the study overall: Matching HLA type, along with CMV infection, was indicated by public TCR beta signatures.

General study results and limits: Ex vivo, HLA-C-restricted CMV-specific TCR beta clonotypes prevailed over the rest of the response.

This CDR3 comprises 16 residues. The V gene lost 4 bases and the J gene lost 5 bases, with 20 bases spanning the gap. The V gene's germline CDR1 is SGHAT and CDR2 FQNNGV. The origin of this receptor is a human donor in good health (CMV status not recorded). Some clones in this sample may be carry-over from other donors' samples. The chain links TRBV11-2 to TRBJ2-5, with D perhaps assigned TRBD1 or TRBD2 (6 bases each). Sequences were obtained from PBMCs. The CDR3 spells CASSWGTPPGEETQYF. In nucleotides, the CDR3 is TGTGCCAGCAGCTGGGGGACTCCCCCAGGGGAGGAGACCCAGTACTTC.